The 21 T cell receptor beta chains given below trace back to one sample, sequenced in a study of T cells after yellow fever vaccination. TCRdb reprocessed the 5' RACE reads via MiXCR and lists one record per CDR3 protein. The sample yields around 320,000 distinct CDR3 sequences, 8.7% seen once. This material consisted of CD4+ T cells sorted from PBMCs, taken 5 days after the yellow fever booster vaccination. These receptor sequences come from a man aged 18 to 29 who received the YFV17D yellow fever vaccine.

The chain employs TRBV6-2 or TRBV6-3 and TRBJ2-3; 12 bases line up with TRBD2. V gave up 5 bases and J gave up 6 bases; unmatched junction bases: 9. The CDR3 has 16 residues. From germline, CDR1 is MNHEY and CDR2 SVGEGT. In DNA form, the CDR3 reads TGTGCCAGCAGTCGCTATCTAGCGGGGGGGCAGGATACGCAGTATTTT. As protein: CASSRYLAGGQDTQYF.

This clonotype was seen repeatedly, ten times or more. The chain has TRBV3-1 and TRBJ2-1; D possibly corresponds to TRBD2 (7 bases). Per germline, CDR1 LGHDT and CDR2 YNNKEL (reference sequence). The germline V and J ends were trimmed by 4 bases and 6 bases, with 16 bases remaining between them. The CDR3 runs 15 residues. CDR3: CASSPWRGPRNEQFF. The CDR3, as DNA: TGTGCCAGCAGCCCTTGGCGGGGGCCCCGCAATGAGCAGTTCTTC.

The V and J genes are TRBV5-5 and TRBJ1-2; 10 nucleotides agree with TRBD1. V was clipped by 2 bases and J by 7 bases; unmatched bases: 2. This CDR3 is 13 amino acids long. In germline, CDR1 is SGHKS, CDR2 YYEKEE (reference sequence). DNA of the CDR3: TGTGCCAGCAGCTTTGGGACAGGGGTTGGCTACACCTTC. This gives the protein CASSFGTGVGYTF.

The rearrangement links TRBV10-3 to TRBJ1-1; the D gene is possibly TRBD1 (5 bases). V lost 9 bases and J 0 bases, leaving 11 bases between the germline ends. Germline V CDR1 and CDR2: ENHRY, SYGVKD. The CDR3 is 13 residues long. The CDR3 bases are TGTGCCATGGCCTGGGGCGTGAACACTGAAGCTTTCTTT. Translating it yields CAMAWGVNTEAFF.

This clonotype was seen repeatedly, ten times or more. The chain employs TRBV6-2 or TRBV6-3 and TRBJ2-1, with D possibly TRBD2 on 6 matching bases. The CDR3 contains 13 residues. V lost 8 bases and J 0 bases, leaving 8 bases between the germline ends. CDR1 MNHEY and CDR2 SVGEGT come from the germline V gene. CDR3 in amino acids: CASRGSSYNEQFF. In DNA form, the CDR3 reads TGTGCCAGCCGGGGGAGCTCCTACAATGAGCAGTTCTTC.

This clonotype came up a few times. The rearrangement links TRBV20-1 to TRBJ2-3; TRBD1 might be the D (5 bases). V lost 8 bases and J 2 bases, leaving 14 bases between the germline ends. The germline CDR1 and CDR2 sequences are DFQATT and SNEGSKA (reference sequence). There are 13 residues in the CDR3. The CDR3 DNA reads as TGCAGTCAAGACCGCAGGGACACAGATACGCAGTATTTT. Translation: CSQDRRDTDTQYF.

This clonotype has at least ten counts. This rearrangement joins TRBV4-3 to TRBJ1-4, with 10 bases lining up with TRBD1. The CDR3 runs 18 residues. V was clipped by 0 bases and J by 5 bases; unmatched bases: 9. Germline CDR1 and CDR2: LGHNA and YSLEER. Written as DNA, the CDR3 is TGCGCCAGCAGCCAAGAAGCTACCTGGACAGGGGGAAATGAAAAACTGTTTTTT. This translates into CASSQEATWTGGNEKLFF.

This sequence joins TRBV6-1 and TRBJ1-2, with D perhaps TRBD1 (5 bases). V gave up 4 bases and J gave up 1 base, with 13 bases separating them. Germline CDR1 and CDR2: MNHNS and SASEGT. This CDR3 is 15 amino acids long. As DNA, the CDR3 is TGTGCCAGCAGTGCATCGGGGCTACTTAACTATGGCTACACCTTC. Translated, it gives CASSASGLLNYGYTF.

This clonotype was seen at least ten times. The chain has TRBV2 and TRBJ1-6; tentatively, D is TRBD1 (5 bases). CDR1 and CDR2 from the germline V gene are SNHLY and FYNNEI. The CDR3 is 15 amino acids. Trimming pared 7 bases from V and 3 bases from J, leaving 13 bases between. The CDR3 region is CASTPEGFYNSPLHF. As DNA, the CDR3 is TGTGCCAGCACCCCGGAGGGGTTCTATAATTCACCCCTCCACTTT.

This clonotype was counted ten times or more. The genes are TRBV9 and TRBJ1-1; no firm D call. The V end lost 0 bases, the J end lost 4 bases, and 16 bases lay between the germline ends. CDR3 size: 16 residues. Germline V lookup: CDR1 SGDLS, CDR2 YYNGEE. The CDR3 here is CASSVVYRRFRTEAFF. The CDR3 nucleotides read TGTGCCAGCAGCGTAGTCTATCGCCGGTTTCGCACTGAAGCTTTCTTT. The complete variable domain, with remaining parts taken from reference TRBV9 and TRBJ1-1, reads DSGVTQTPKHLITATGQRVTLRCSPRSGDLSVYWYQQSLDQGLQFLIQYYNGEERAKGNILERFSAQQFPDLHSELNLSSLELGDSALYFCASSVVYRRFRTEAFFGQGTRLTVV.

This clonotype occurred a few times. This sequence joins TRBV14 and TRBJ2-2; D remains unclear. The germline gives CDR1 SGHDN, CDR2 FVKESK. Trimming shortened V by 1 base and J by 4 bases, and 19 bases separated the two germline ends. The CDR3 consists of 18 residues. The CDR3 DNA is TGTGCCAGCAGCCAAGTTGGGGTGTTTTCGGGCCTCACCGGGGAGCTGTTTTTT. It specifies CASSQVGVFSGLTGELFF.

This clonotype was observed many times. J is TRBJ2-2 and V is TRBV3-1, with D tentatively TRBD2 (5 bases). The germline V gene has CDR1 LGHDT and CDR2 YNNKEL (reference sequence). The CDR3 runs 14 residues. V dropped 6 bases and J dropped 4 bases, with 12 bases sitting between them. CDR3 DNA sequence: TGTGCCAGCAGTCGAGGGTCCGGCACCGGGGAGCTGTTTTTT. This translates into CASSRGSGTGELFF.

This clonotype has just a few counts. V usage is TRBV30 and J usage is TRBJ2-7, with D perhaps TRBD1 (6 bases). The CDR3 spans 12 residues. The germline V gene has CDR1 GTSNPN and CDR2 SVGIG (reference sequence). V gave up 4 bases and J gave up 5 bases, with 12 bases separating them. The CDR3 is CAWNGGGHEQYF. The CDR3 nucleotides are TGTGCCTGGAATGGTGGGGGCCACGAGCAGTACTTC. Filled out from reference TRBV30 and TRBJ2-7, the complete variable domain reads SQTIHQWPATLVQPVGSPLSLECTVEGTSNPNLYWYRQAAGRGLQLLFYSVGIGQISSEVPQNLSASRPQDRQFILSSKKLLLSDSGFYLCAWNGGGHEQYFGPGTRLTVT.

This clonotype has a handful of counts. This chain joins TRBV7-2 and TRBJ2-7; no definite D call. With 1 base removed from V and 4 bases from J, the gap between germline ends came to 14 bases. The germline V gene has CDR1 SGHTA and CDR2 FQGNSA. CDR3 length equals 15 residues. The CDR3 loop is CASSLGAETWYEQYF. The CDR3 coding sequence is TGTGCCAGCAGCTTAGGGGCGGAAACTTGGTACGAGCAGTACTTC.

This sequence joins TRBV9 and TRBJ2-2, with a weak D call TRBD2 (6 bases). The germline gives CDR1 SGDLS, CDR2 YYNGEE. CDR3 size: 15 residues. V gave up 0 bases and J gave up 3 bases, with 9 bases separating them. CDR3 loop: CASSVGREYTGELFF. The CDR3 DNA reads as TGTGCCAGCAGCGTAGGGCGGGAATACACCGGGGAGCTGTTTTTT.

This clonotype was detected ten times or more. The rearrangement joins TRBV4-3 to TRBJ1-2; 8 bases align to TRBD1. CDR1 and CDR2 (germline): LGHNA, YSLEER. With V trimmed by 4 bases and J by 4 bases, 11 bases remained unmatched. CDR3 length equals 16 residues. The CDR3 region has the DNA TGCGCCAGCAGCCCTAGGACAGGGAGGGAATTCTATGGCTACACCTTC. Protein product: CASSPRTGREFYGYTF.

The rearrangement links TRBV6-6 to TRBJ1-3; no clear D gene. Trimming pared 8 bases from V and 0 bases from J, leaving 8 bases between. Looked up from germline, CDR1 is MNHNY and CDR2 is SVGAGI (reference sequence). CDR3 size: 13 residues. This CDR3 reads CASSRLSGNTIYF. CDR3 DNA: TGTGCCAGCTCCAGGCTCTCTGGAAACACCATATATTTT.

This clonotype has ten or more counts. The chain recombines TRBV7-6 with TRBJ2-1, with no clear D. The ends were cut back, 1 base at V and 5 bases at J, with 6 bases in the middle. Germline assignment: CDR1 SGHVS and CDR2 FNYEAQ. CDR3 size: 13 residues. CDR3 region: CASSLGPNNEQFF. For the CDR3, the DNA is TGTGCCAGCAGCTTAGGGCCGAACAATGAGCAGTTCTTC.

This clonotype was seen at least ten times. The chain uses TRBV7-3 and TRBJ2-1; D is perhaps TRBD1 or TRBD2 (7 bases each). The V gene's germline CDR1 is SGHTA and CDR2 FQGTGA. This CDR3 region has 18 residues. The ends were cut back, 0 bases at V and 0 bases at J, with 15 bases in the middle. This chain's CDR3 is CASSLTRGGPSSYNEQFF. CDR3 nucleotides: TGTGCCAGCAGCTTAACCAGGGGGGGCCCGAGCTCCTACAATGAGCAGTTCTTC.

The chain has TRBV2 and TRBJ2-5; D assignment may be TRBD1 or TRBD2 (5 bases each). Germline values: CDR1 SNHLY, CDR2 FYNNEI. The V gene lost 9 bases and the J gene lost 4 bases, with 15 bases spanning the gap. This CDR3 comprises 13 residues. The CDR3 DNA reads TGTGCCAGTGGGGACCGCCGGCGAGAGACCCAGTACTTC. Translating it yields CASGDRRRETQYF.

This clonotype was seen repeatedly, ten times or more. The V call is TRBV7-8, the J call TRBJ2-3; D gene uncertain. The CDR3 spans 14 residues. CDR1 and CDR2 (germline): SGHVS, FQNEAQ. V lost 2 bases and J lost 2, with 8 bases in between. This chain's CDR3 is CASSLFKVTDTQYF. The CDR3 nucleotides read TGTGCCAGCAGCTTATTTAAGGTCACAGATACGCAGTATTTT.